These 27 T cell receptor beta chains share one sample of origin, sequenced in a study of control samples from healthy donors and cancer patients. Profiled with immunoSEQ multiplex PCR; TCRdb holds only in-frame clones, not every one. The profile shows approximately 140,000 clones, under 95% of them singletons. The specimen sequenced was blood. These receptors all come from a man aged 18 to 29 in good health.

V gene TRBV30 combines with J gene TRBJ2-1, with D unresolved. Trimming pared 1 base from V and 10 bases from J, leaving 8 bases between. Germline V gene data show CDR1 as GTSNPN and CDR2 as SVGIG (reference sequence). The CDR3 runs to 11 residues. As DNA, the CDR3 is TGTGCCTGGAGTGGGGCGGACGAGCAGTTCTTC. Protein product: CAWSGADEQFF.

The J gene is TRBJ1-1, the V gene TRBV5-8; 8 bases line up with TRBD1. Germline-derived CDR1 and CDR2 are SGHTS and YDEGEE. CDR3 length: 19 residues. V lost 6 bases and J lost 4; bases outside the gene matches: 23. The CDR3 protein is CASILPGRDRPGRGTEAFF. The CDR3 nucleotides are TGTGCCAGCATACTACCAGGCCGGGACAGGCCCGGTCGGGGCACTGAAGCTTTCTTT.

This sequence joins TRBV18 and TRBJ1-2; D remains ambiguous. This CDR3 region has 17 residues. Germline assignment: CDR1 KGHSH and CDR2 LQKENI. V lost 6 bases and J 1 base, leaving 21 bases between the germline ends. The CDR3 nucleotides read TGTGCCAGCTCGCTGGAGCCTAGACTTAATAGTAACTATGGCTACACCTTC. This codes for CASSLEPRLNSNYGYTF. The variable domain in full, completed from reference TRBV18 and TRBJ1-2, reads NAGVMQNPRHLVRRRGQEARLRCSPMKGHSHVYWYRQLPEEGLKFMVYLQKENIIDESGMPKERFSAEFPKEGPSILRIQQVVRGDSAAYFCASSLEPRLNSNYGYTFGSGTRLTVV.

This chain uses TRBV30 with TRBJ1-3, with TRBD1 as a possible D gene (6 bases). The V and J ends lost 2 bases and 0 bases respectively, with 14 bases between them. Germline V CDR1 and CDR2: GTSNPN, SVGIG (reference sequence). The CDR3 has 16 amino acids. The CDR3 coding sequence is TGTGCCTGGAGTCCGGGGACACCGCTCTCTGGAAACACCATATATTTT. It is translated as CAWSPGTPLSGNTIYF.

This chain joins TRBV5-5 and TRBJ1-2; perhaps TRBD1 as D (5 bases). Germline values: CDR1 SGHKS, CDR2 YYEKEE (reference sequence). V was shortened by 4 bases and J by 0 bases, with 7 bases between the two germline ends. The CDR3 length is 13 residues. The CDR3: CASSRGPNYGYTF. CDR3 DNA: TGTGCCAGCAGCCGGGGCCCTAACTATGGCTACACCTTC.

This sequence joins TRBV30 and TRBJ2-2, with D unresolved. Trimming removed 5 bases at V and 6 bases at J, with 7 bases between. The CDR3 is 11 residues long. Germline V gene sequence: CDR1 GTSNPN, CDR2 SVGIG (reference sequence). The CDR3 here is CAWDWAGELFF. The CDR3 region has the DNA TGTGCCTGGGATTGGGCCGGGGAGCTGTTTTTT.

The chain has TRBV10-3 and TRBJ1-5; a weak D match, TRBD1 (5 bases). This CDR3 contains 15 residues. The germline V gene encodes CDR1 ENHRY and CDR2 SYGVKD. V was shortened by 4 bases and J by 3 bases, with 13 bases between the two germline ends. CDR3 bases: TGTGCCATCAGTGCTAGGGGCGAAATCAATCAGCCCCAGCATTTT. The encoded protein is CAISARGEINQPQHF.

For this clone: One junction end does not reproduce the germline sequence, and a read error may be involved. The chain is built from TRBV7-7 and TRBJ2-2; tentative D call: TRBD1 (6 bases). Germline V gene sequence: CDR1 SSHAT, CDR2 FNYEAQ (reference sequence). CDR3 length: 15 residues. The DNA of the CDR3 is TGTGCTAGCAGCCGGACAGTCGCGAACACCGGGGAGCTGTTTTTT. It translates to CASSRTVANTGELFF.

The chain uses TRBV11-3 and TRBJ2-3; D may be TRBD2 (6 bases). Germline CDR1 and CDR2: SGHNT and YENEEA. V lost 8 bases and J 4 bases, leaving 19 bases between the germline ends. This CDR3 spans 15 amino acids. Written as DNA, the CDR3 is TGTGCCAGCTCTCTGGGGGGAGAAAGGTCAGATACGCAGTATTTT. Protein: CASSLGGERSDTQYF.

The J gene is TRBJ1-2, the V gene TRBV6-5; the D gene is possibly TRBD1 (6 bases). The CDR3 has 14 amino acids. CDR1 and CDR2 (germline): MNHEY, SVGAGI. Trimming left V 0 bases short and J 4 bases short, with 9 bases between. The CDR3 DNA follows: TGTGCCAGCAGTTACTCTGGGGGCGGCTATGGCTACACCTTC. Its translation is CASSYSGGGYGYTF.

The chain has TRBV11-3 and TRBJ2-1, with D maybe TRBD2 (5 bases). This CDR3 has 16 amino acids. Between the trimmed V and J ends, which lost 4 bases and 6 bases, there was a span of 19 bases. The germline V gene has CDR1 SGHNT and CDR2 YENEEA. The CDR3 loop is CASSSQTLLGSNEQFF. The CDR3 DNA reads TGTGCCAGCAGCTCCCAGACCTTACTAGGAAGCAATGAGCAGTTCTTC.

This sequence joins TRBV12-3 or TRBV12-4 and TRBJ1-2; D gene uncertain. This CDR3 region has 11 residues. Deletions cut 3 bases from V and 5 bases from J, with 4 bases between. DNA of the CDR3: TGTGCCAGCAGTTTCTGGTATGGCTACACCTTC. The encoded protein is CASSFWYGYTF.

This CDR3 reads CASSVAFRRDSPLHF. The CDR3 DNA is TGTGCCAGCAGCGTAGCGTTCCGCAGGGATTCACCCCTCCACTTT. This chain uses TRBV9 with TRBJ1-6; the D gene is possibly TRBD1 (5 bases). V dropped 0 bases and J dropped 8 bases, with 12 bases sitting between them. Germline CDR1 reads SGDLS; CDR2 reads YYNGEE. This CDR3 has 15 amino acids.

The V and J genes are TRBV19 and TRBJ2-3; D unresolved. Deletions cut 0 bases from V and 1 base from J, with 14 bases between. Germline V gives CDR1 LNHDA, CDR2 SQIVND (reference sequence). The CDR3 totals 17 residues. CDR3 DNA: TGTGCCAGTAGTATAGATCCATGGGGATTTGGCACAGATACGCAGTATTTT. The encoded protein is CASSIDPWGFGTDTQYF.

The V call is TRBV25-1, the J call TRBJ1-5, with 7 bases matching TRBD1. The CDR3 contains 13 residues. V dropped 7 bases and J dropped 6; count of bases not matched to a gene: 6. Germline V gives CDR1 MGHDK, CDR2 SYGVNS. As DNA, the CDR3 is TGTGCCAGCACCCCAGGGGGTGGTCAGCCCCAGCATTTT. It specifies CASTPGGGQPQHF.

V usage is TRBV19 and J usage is TRBJ1-1; a weak D match, TRBD1 (6 bases). Looked up from germline, CDR1 is LNHDA and CDR2 is SQIVND (reference sequence). This CDR3 region has 16 residues. V lost 3 bases, J lost 4 bases, and 18 bases lay in between. The chain's CDR3 is CASSIGTTGLGTEAFF. The CDR3, as DNA: TGTGCCAGTAGTATCGGGACAACCGGGTTGGGCACTGAAGCTTTCTTT.

V gene TRBV11-2 combines with J gene TRBJ2-2; 7 positions agree with TRBD1. The CDR3 has 19 amino acids. Germline V gives CDR1 SGHAT, CDR2 FQNNGV. V lost 5 bases to trimming and J lost 0 bases; unmatched junction nucleotides: 15. The CDR3 sequence: CASSPQGLLRISNTGELFF. CDR3 DNA sequence: TGTGCCAGCAGCCCACAGGGGCTCCTGCGAATATCGAACACCGGGGAGCTGTTTTTT.

This clone was counted once. V usage is TRBV10-1 and J usage is TRBJ2-1; TRBD2 is a possible D gene (6 bases). Germline-derived CDR1 and CDR2 are WNHNN and SYGVQD (reference sequence). The CDR3 runs to 15 residues. V dropped 3 bases and J dropped 6 bases, with 15 bases sitting between them. The CDR3 sequence is CASSEWAAGGNEQFF. CDR3 coding DNA: TGCGCCAGCAGTGAATGGGCGGCCGGGGGCAATGAGCAGTTCTTC.

This clone was seen once. The rearrangement uses TRBV4-1 and TRBJ1-2; 7 nucleotides align to TRBD1. The length of the CDR3 is 17 residues. V lost 1 base, J lost 0 bases, and 8 bases stayed unmatched. Germline values: CDR1 MGHRA, CDR2 YSYEKL. As DNA, the CDR3 is TGCGCCAGCAGCCAAGCCGGGACAGATGGAACTAACTATGGCTACACCTTC. It codes for CASSQAGTDGTNYGYTF.

V gene TRBV6-1 combines with J gene TRBJ2-2, with a weak D call TRBD2 (6 bases). Per the germline V gene, CDR1 is MNHNS and CDR2 is SASEGT. V was cut by 0 bases and J by 5 bases, with 13 bases left in between. The CDR3 covers 16 residues. The DNA for the CDR3 is TGTGCCAGCAGTGAAGCGGCGGAGGGATGGACCGGGGAGCTGTTTTTT. Translation: CASSEAAEGWTGELFF.

This sequence joins TRBV19 and TRBJ1-1; 8 positions match TRBD1. Germline-derived CDR1 and CDR2 are LNHDA and SQIVND (reference sequence). This CDR3 contains 14 residues. V gave up 5 bases and J gave up 5 bases; unmatched junction bases: 7. The CDR3 sequence: CASSSPGGGTEAFF. The CDR3 region has the DNA TGTGCCAGTAGTTCCCCAGGGGGCGGTACTGAAGCTTTCTTT. Using reference TRBV19 and TRBJ1-1 for the parts outside the CDR3, the full variable domain is DGGITQSPKYLFRKEGQNVTLSCEQNLNHDAMYWYRQDPGQGLRLIYYSQIVNDFQKGDIAEGYSVSREKKESFPLTVTSAQKNPTAFYLCASSSPGGGTEAFFGQGTRLTVV.

The chain joins TRBV7-2 to TRBJ2-1; D is perhaps TRBD1 (5 bases). Trimming removed 8 bases from V and 8 bases from J, with 16 bases in between. From germline, CDR1 is SGHTA and CDR2 FQGNSA. This CDR3 comprises 13 residues. This CDR3 is CASCYRHNDEQFF. The CDR3 coding sequence is TGTGCCAGCTGCTACAGGCATAACGATGAGCAGTTCTTC.

The chain joins TRBV19 to TRBJ1-4; D perhaps matches TRBD1 (6 bases). Trimming removed 3 bases from V and 7 bases from J, with 15 bases in between. The CDR3 has 15 amino acids. The germline gives CDR1 LNHDA, CDR2 SQIVND (reference sequence). CDR3 protein: CASSIGGRRGEKLFF. CDR3 bases: TGTGCCAGTAGTATCGGGGGCAGAAGGGGTGAAAAACTGTTTTTT. The full variable domain, completed using reference TRBV19 and TRBJ1-4, is DGGITQSPKYLFRKEGQNVTLSCEQNLNHDAMYWYRQDPGQGLRLIYYSQIVNDFQKGDIAEGYSVSREKKESFPLTVTSAQKNPTAFYLCASSIGGRRGEKLFFGSGTQLSVL.

V is TRBV11-3 and J is TRBJ2-2; 8 positions match TRBD2. The CDR3 runs 16 residues. V lost 4 bases, J lost 4 bases, and 8 bases stayed unmatched. CDR1 and CDR2 from the germline V gene are SGHNT and YENEEA. This CDR3 is CASSWSGGDVTGELFF. CDR3 coding DNA: TGTGCCAGCAGCTGGAGCGGGGGTGATGTCACCGGGGAGCTGTTTTTT.

The chain uses TRBV28 and TRBJ1-2; no definite D call. Trimming took 6 bases from V and 4 from J, leaving 15 bases between them. Germline V gives CDR1 MDHEN, CDR2 SYDVKM. This CDR3 comprises 14 residues. The CDR3 sequence is CASSSGRLFYGYTF. CDR3 nucleotide sequence: TGTGCCAGCAGCTCGGGCCGCCTGTTCTATGGCTACACCTTC.

The rearrangement uses TRBV5-6 and TRBJ1-1, with 8 bases matching TRBD1. V trimming: 0 bases; J trimming: 8 bases; junction bases outside the gene matches: 9. The CDR3 runs 15 residues. CDR1 is SGHDT, CDR2 YYEEEE, per germline. The DNA for the CDR3 is TGTGCCAGCAGCTTGGTGGGCAGGGGGCCGTCAGAAGCTTTCTTT. Amino acid sequence: CASSLVGRGPSEAFF.

The chain links TRBV4-2 to TRBJ1-6; D gene uncertain. The V end was cut by 0 bases, the J end by 10 bases, with 7 bases between. CDR3 length: 13 amino acids. The germline V gene has CDR1 LGHNA and CDR2 YNFKEQ. CDR3 protein: CASSQDTPSPLHF. The DNA for the CDR3 is TGTGCCAGCAGCCAAGATACTCCCTCACCCCTCCACTTT.